Listed below are T cell receptor beta chains from one sample, sequenced in a study of beta chain features in type 1 diabetes. Produced via immunoSEQ multiplex PCR; TCRdb's table is partial and in-frame only. The sample includes hundreds of thousands of clones, around 13% of them seen just once. Sequencing used naive CD4+ T cells from blood. Source of these receptors: a man younger than 30 in good health. Both conserved end residues are part of each CDR3. D genes are given only for firm matches. Size tells how often a clone was seen (once, few, many) or the class of an expanded clone, and some rows leave it out.

TRBD2	TRBV18	TRBJ2-7	.	13	TGTGCCAGCTCACCCCCCCTAGCGGGGGACCAGTACTTC	CASSPPLAGDQYF
.	TRBV5-1	TRBJ2-7	few	14	TGCGCCAGCAGCCTGGGGACATTCTCCTACGAGCAGTACTTC	CASSLGTFSYEQYF
.	TRBV7-3	TRBJ2-2	few	14	TGTGCCAGCAGTAGGGACTGGAACACCGGGGAGCTGTTTTTT	CASSRDWNTGELFF
TRBD1	TRBV5-1	TRBJ2-7	.	14	TGCGCCAGCAGTTTGGGGACAGGGACCTACGAGCAGTACTTC	CASSLGTGTYEQYF
TRBD1	TRBV29-1	TRBJ1-1	.	13	TGCAGCGTTGGACAGGGCGGGGATACTGAAGCTTTCTTT	CSVGQGGDTEAFF
.	TRBV5-1	TRBJ2-3	.	17	TGCGCCAGCAGCTTGGCCTCGATTACTTCTAGCACAGATACGCAGTATTTT	CASSLASITSSTDTQYF
TRBD1	TRBV27	TRBJ2-3	.	13	TGTGCCAGCAGTTGGACAGGGTTGGATACGCAGTATTTT	CASSWTGLDTQYF
TRBD2	TRBV7-3	TRBJ2-1	few	14	TGTGCCAGCAGCGTTAGCGGGAGGTACAATGAGCAGTTCTTC	CASSVSGRYNEQFF
TRBD2	TRBV9	TRBJ2-3	.	18	TGTGCCAGCAGCCCGGGACTAGCGGGGGGTACTAGCACAGATACGCAGTATTTT	CASSPGLAGGTSTDTQYF
.	TRBV9	TRBJ1-2	few	16	TGTGCCAGCAGCGTAGGGAGAGTGCGTGGCAACTATGGCTACACCTTC	CASSVGRVRGNYGYTF
TRBD2	TRBV28	TRBJ2-3	few	15	TGTGCCAGCAGCACTAGCGGGAGTGGTGGAGATACGCAGTATTTT	CASSTSGSGGDTQYF
TRBD1	TRBV15	TRBJ1-2	few	14	TGTGCCACCAGCGTCGCAGGACAGGGCCTTAGATACACCTTC	CATSVAGQGLRYTF
TRBD1	TRBV19	TRBJ1-5	few	14	TGTGCCAGTAGTCTACAGGGGGCACGGCAGCCCCAGCATTTT	CASSLQGARQPQHF
TRBD1	TRBV7-2	TRBJ1-5	few	17	TGTGCCAGCAGCTTAGCGCGTTCAGGGGGAGGAAATCAGCCCCAGCATTTT	CASSLARSGGGNQPQHF
TRBD2	TRBV28	TRBJ2-3	.	16	TGTGCCAGCAGTCGAGGGGGTCTAGCGGGAGGCAATACGCAGTATTTT	CASSRGGLAGGNTQYF
.	TRBV12-5	TRBJ1-6	.	14	TGTGCTAGTGGTTTGGGCCCAGGGAATTCACCCCTCCACTTT	CASGLGPGNSPLHF
TRBD2	TRBV5-4	TRBJ2-2	.	16	TGTGCCAGCAGCTCCGGACTAGCGGGAGTGGCCGGGGAGCTGTTTTTT	CASSSGLAGVAGELFF
TRBD1	TRBV7-9	TRBJ2-1	few	15	TGTGCCAGCAGCCGACAGGGGTCCTCCTACAATGAGCAGTTCTTC	CASSRQGSSYNEQFF
.	TRBV5-6	TRBJ2-7	.	16	TGTGCCAGCAGCTTGAACACAGGGTCAGTGCTCGGCGAGCAGTACTTC	CASSLNTGSVLGEQYF
.	TRBV6-6	TRBJ2-4	few	16	TGTGCCAGCAGACCTCCTGTGAGCGCCAAAATAGACATTCAGTACTTC	CASRPPVSAKIDIQYF
TRBD2	TRBV6-6	TRBJ2-5	few	16	TGTGCCAGCAGTTACCCCGCAGCGGGAGCAACAGAGACCCAGTACTTC	CASSYPAAGATETQYF
.	TRBV19	TRBJ1-2	.	12	TGTGCCAGTAGTATAGAGGCCTATGGCTACACCTTC	CASSIEAYGYTF
TRBD1	TRBV5-5	TRBJ2-3	.	17	TGTGCCAGCAGCTTGACCCACTCGACAGGGACACATGGCACGCAGTATTTT	CASSLTHSTGTHGTQYF
.	TRBV5-1	TRBJ2-2	few	16	TGCGCCAGCAGCTTGTTACAGGTTGCGAACACCGGGGAGCTGTTTTTT	CASSLLQVANTGELFF
.	TRBV5-8	TRBJ1-1	few	13	TGTGCCAGCAGCCCCTGGACAGCTACTGAAGCTTTCTTT	CASSPWTATEAFF
.	TRBV7-7	TRBJ2-6	.	15	TGTGCCAGCGGGAATCCGGGAGCTGGGGCCAACGTCCTGACTTTC	CASGNPGAGANVLTF
.	TRBV19	TRBJ1-5	.	14	TGTGCCAGTAGTCTACAGTATAGCAATCAGCCCCAGCATTTT	CASSLQYSNQPQHF
.	TRBV6-5	TRBJ2-2	.	14	TGTGCCAGCAGTCGACAGGTTAACACCGGGGAGCTGTTTTTT	CASSRQVNTGELFF